This TCR beta chain was sequenced in a study of long-term antiretroviral therapy in people with HIV. V dropped 0 bases and J dropped 7 bases, with 10 bases sitting between them. The length of the CDR3 is 15 residues. Germline CDR1 reads KGHSH; CDR2 reads LQKENI. Each sample contained roughly 0.95-11 million cryopreserved PBMC, thawed before DNA extraction. Survey-level immunoSEQ v3.0 assays were run. Sequenced by immunoSEQ multiplex PCR; TCRdb stores in-frame clones only, minus some. The table lists about 14,000 clones, 77% of them singletons, with 15% to 25% in the top ten. The sequence came from a man between 35 and 55 years old with HIV. The chain uses TRBV18 and TRBJ1-6; D perhaps matches TRBD1 (5 bases). The sequenced sample was unsorted PBMCs, obtained 1.3 years before starting antiretroviral therapy. The CDR3 bases are TGTGCCAGCTCACCACCGCAGGGACGGAATTCACCCCTCCACTTT. This encodes CASSPPQGRNSPLHF.